This T cell receptor beta chain was sequenced in a study of T-cell reconstitution after alpha-beta-depleted transplantation in children. Unique molecular identifiers were incorporated into the prepared TCRbeta library. TCRdb re-analysed the PCR reads in MiXCR, keeping a single row per CDR3 protein. Altogether 450,000 to 550,000 distinct CDR3 sequences are present, approximately 10% being singletons, with the ten largest covering 14%. With 0 bases clipped from V and 8 bases from J, the junction kept 10 bases outside the gene matches. This CDR3 is 15 amino acids long. The germline CDR1 and CDR2 sequences are SGDLS and YYNGEE.

The gene calls are TRBV9 and TRBJ1-2, with 7 bases fitting TRBD1. The specimen was PBMCs, mostly from graft donor cells, collected 180 days after TCRalphabeta/CD19-depleted stem cell transplant. The sequence came from a female patient aged 2-9 years who had a stem cell transplant for aplastic anemia, so the T cells may come from the graft donor. The chain's CDR3 is CASSVARQGRGGYTF. DNA for the CDR3: TGTGCCAGCAGCGTAGCCCGACAGGGAAGAGGCGGCTACACCTTC.